This T cell receptor beta chain emerged from a study of shared clonotypes between healthy human individuals. Samples underwent the assay at deep level. The data were produced by immunoSEQ multiplex PCR, yet TCRdb's version contains in-frame clones alone and is incomplete. The sample shows hundreds of thousands of clones, 96% of them seen only once. The study's findings and limits: In several donors, about 5% of naive CD4 clonotypes appeared in common. Generation probability values for non-shared clonotypes were lower than those for clonotypes shared by all four donors. Exclusively blood specimens were collected; tissue repertoires likely differ.

With regard to this clone: Its matching antigen is unknown.

The sequenced sample consisted of naive CD4+ T cells sorted from blood. Subset indicated: CD45RA+ positively selected. The TCR was taken from a woman under 40 in good health.

CDR3: CASSLGFGGEETQYF. As DNA, the CDR3 is TGTGCCAGCAGCTTAGGGTTCGGAGGGGAAGAGACCCAGTACTTC. The rearrangement joins TRBV7-2 to TRBJ2-5; maybe TRBD2 (6 bases). The CDR3 spans 15 residues. Germline CDR1 SGHTA, CDR2 FQGNSA. Trimming shortened V by 1 base and J by 3 bases, and 12 bases separated the two germline ends.